The T cell receptor (beta chain) under discussion was sequenced for a study of cytomegalovirus exposure and HLA in healthy donors. CDR1 SGHTA and CDR2 FQGNSA come from the germline V gene. This CDR3 has 15 amino acids. J was trimmed by 7 bases and V by 1 base; bases with no gene match: 7. PCR was performed using 60 Vbeta and 13 Jbeta primers. Generated by immunoSEQ multiplex PCR, the TCRdb table keeps only in-frame clones and is missing some. The sample consists of approximately 150,000 clones, 80% to 85% of them appearing once. In the case of this clone: Antigen unknown.

The study sampled nominally healthy donors, though unrecorded immune exposures were likely. General observations from the study: A list of about 160 TCR beta chains associated with cytomegalovirus was given. Most of the TCR beta V segments (in an earlier analysis) were productive either about 90% or about 30% of the time. A later analysis showed TCR association rates differing by HLA locus, peaking at DRB1 and lowest at HLA-C.

This sequence joins TRBV7-2 and TRBJ1-5, with 7 positions matching TRBD1. Sequencing used PBMCs. This clonotype was obtained from a woman aged 25 to 39 in good health and CMV-seronegative. The CDR3 loop is CASSLVGGANQPQHF. The CDR3 DNA reads TGTGCCAGCAGCTTAGTAGGGGGCGCGAACCAGCCCCAGCATTTT.